The 22 T cell receptor beta chains presented below share a single source sample, sequenced in a study of molecular identifiers for immune sequencing clone quantification. TCRdb ran MiXCR on the PCR reads and lists one entry per CDR3 protein. Among about 640,000 distinct CDR3 sequences listed, nearly 20% were seen once. Input material: naive CD8+ T cells from blood, with Jurkat cell RNA spiked in. Sample subset: FACS-sorted CD8+CD4-CCR7+CD45RA+ naive T cells. The source is a human donor in good health. Some libraries in this study had Jurkat cell RNA spiked in.

A remark on this clonotype: An end of the junction does not agree with germline; a read error may underlie this. The rearrangement uses TRBV29-1 and TRBJ2-1; D is possibly TRBD1 (5 bases). CDR3 size: 13 residues. Germline V gene data show CDR1 as SQVTM and CDR2 as ANQGSEA. CDR3 sequence (DNA): TGCAACGTTCTCGGACATAGCACCAATGAGCAGTTCTTC. It yields the protein CNVLGHSTNEQFF.

This clonotype was found many times. J is TRBJ2-3 and V is TRBV20-1; a weak D match, TRBD1 (6 bases). CDR1 and CDR2 from the germline V gene are DFQATT and SNEGSKA (reference sequence). Trimming left V 2 bases short and J 4 bases short, with 19 bases between. This CDR3 comprises 16 residues. The CDR3 nucleotides read TGCAGTGCTAGAAACAGGGATTTCTCAAGCCCAGATACGCAGTATTTT. Encoded protein: CSARNRDFSSPDTQYF.

J is TRBJ2-1 and V is TRBV6-2 or TRBV6-3; D not certain. CDR3 length equals 13 residues. CDR1 MNHEY and CDR2 SVGEGT come from the germline V gene. Trimming cost V 2 bases and J 7 bases, with 9 bases left between them. CDR3 nucleotides: TGTGCCAGCAGTTACACCAACGGGAATGAGCAGTTCTTC. It translates to CASSYTNGNEQFF.

This clonotype was observed at least ten times. This chain uses TRBV7-9 with TRBJ2-7, with a weak D call TRBD1 (6 bases). The CDR3 is 16 amino acids. V was trimmed by 5 bases and J by 0 bases, leaving 17 bases between them. From germline, CDR1 is SEHNR and CDR2 FQNEAQ (reference sequence). The CDR3 here is CASSPGRVDSSYEQYF. CDR3 coding DNA: TGTGCCAGCAGCCCTGGGCGGGTGGACAGCTCCTACGAGCAGTACTTC.

The chain employs TRBV9 and TRBJ2-3; 8 bases map to TRBD2. The CDR3 has 16 amino acids. Per the germline V gene, CDR1 is SGDLS and CDR2 is YYNGEE. V trimming: 0 bases; J trimming: 0 bases; junction bases outside the gene matches: 3. CDR3 loop: CASSVDGGGSTDTQYF. In DNA form, the CDR3 reads TGTGCCAGCAGCGTAGATGGCGGGGGGAGCACAGATACGCAGTATTTT.

Notes on this clonotype: Just one base apart from a much larger clone, this may be a read error. V gene TRBV7-9 combines with J gene TRBJ2-7, with 8 positions matching TRBD1. Germline V gene sequence: CDR1 SEHNR, CDR2 FQNEAQ (reference sequence). CDR3 size: 15 residues. The CDR3 DNA reads TGTGCCTGCAGCCCCCGGACAGGGAACTCCTACGAGCAGTACTTC. It is translated as CACSPRTGNSYEQYF.

The chain is built from TRBV5-6 and TRBJ2-5; 9 bases agree with TRBD2. From germline, CDR1 is SGHDT and CDR2 YYEEEE. This CDR3 contains 16 residues. Unmatched junction bases numbered 7, after V lost 0 bases and J lost 4 bases. The CDR3 DNA follows: TGTGCCAGCAGCTTGGCATATGATAGCGGGGGAGAGACCCAGTACTTC. Its translation: CASSLAYDSGGETQYF.

This clonotype was seen a few times. CDR3 in DNA: TGTGCCACCAGTGATGGAAATAGCGGAGCTAACAATGAGCAGTTCTTC. The encoded protein is CATSDGNSGANNEQFF. V usage is TRBV24-1 and J usage is TRBJ2-1; D is possibly TRBD2 (6 bases). V was trimmed by 3 bases and J by 5 bases, leaving 16 bases between them. CDR1 and CDR2 (germline): KGHDR, SFDVKD. CDR3 length: 16 residues.

This clonotype appeared a few times. The J gene is TRBJ2-7, the V gene TRBV6-2 or TRBV6-3; D is ambiguous. Trimming took 4 bases from V and 6 from J, leaving 16 bases between them. Looked up from germline, CDR1 is MNHEY and CDR2 is SVGEGT. The CDR3 covers 14 residues. The CDR3 here is CASSSGLAWGEQYF. The CDR3, as DNA: TGTGCCAGCAGTTCCGGTTTGGCCTGGGGCGAGCAGTACTTC.

As regards this clonotype: A much larger clone lies one base from this, so it may be a read error. CDR3 sequence: CASSLRGRVYEQFF. The DNA for the CDR3 is TGTGCCAGCAGTTTAAGGGGCAGGGTCTACGAGCAGTTCTTC. V is TRBV27 and J is TRBJ2-1; D might be TRBD1 (5 bases). V lost 2 bases and J 10 bases, leaving 15 bases between the germline ends. Germline lookup yields CDR1 MNHEY and CDR2 SMNVEV (reference sequence). This CDR3 has 14 amino acids.

This sequence joins TRBV11-2 and TRBJ2-1; 7 bases agree with TRBD2. CDR1 SGHAT and CDR2 FQNNGV come from the germline V gene. V lost 5 bases, J lost 6 bases, and 16 bases stayed unmatched. The CDR3 loop spans 17 amino acids. The CDR3 region is CASSVLARGSRANEQFF. CDR3 nucleotide sequence: TGTGCCAGCAGCGTACTAGCGAGAGGGAGTAGGGCCAATGAGCAGTTCTTC.

The chain couples TRBV13 to TRBJ2-7, with D unclear. This CDR3 has 15 amino acids. Trimming removed 4 bases from V and 3 bases from J, with 16 bases in between. In germline, CDR1 is PRHDT, CDR2 FYEKMQ (reference sequence). CDR3 in amino acids: CASSSHAQDYYEQYF. CDR3 DNA: TGTGCCAGCAGCTCCCACGCCCAGGATTACTACGAGCAGTACTTC.

This clonotype was seen more than once but under ten times. The chain uses TRBV4-3 and TRBJ1-2; no clear D. Germline assignment: CDR1 LGHNA and CDR2 YSLEER. The CDR3 has 15 amino acids. With 0 bases removed from V and 8 bases from J, the gap between germline ends came to 16 bases. The CDR3 spells CASSQDSTAPYGYTF. The CDR3 region has the DNA TGCGCCAGCAGCCAAGATAGCACCGCGCCGTACGGCTACACCTTC.

This clonotype was counted once. Germline is not matched at one junction end, which may reflect a read error. This rearrangement joins TRBV20-1 to TRBJ1-6; 7 bases are a match to TRBD1. The CDR3 covers 17 residues. The germline gives CDR1 DFQATT, CDR2 SNEGSKA (reference sequence). The CDR3: CSARDIGRGQNNPPLHF. In nucleotides, the CDR3 is TGCAGTGCTAGAGATATCGGTAGGGGACAGAATAATCCACCCCTCCACTTT.

Ten or more counts support this clonotype. This rearrangement joins TRBV30 to TRBJ2-1; a possible D gene is TRBD1 (6 bases). The germline gives CDR1 GTSNPN, CDR2 SVGIG (reference sequence). CDR3 size: 14 residues. Between the trimmed V and J ends, which lost 2 bases and 3 bases, there was a span of 11 bases. CDR3 amino acids: CAWSTGSNYNEQFF. The CDR3 DNA reads as TGTGCCTGGAGTACAGGGTCCAACTACAATGAGCAGTTCTTC.

This chain uses TRBV7-2 with TRBJ2-7; the match to TRBD1 covers 12 bases. J lost 2 bases, V lost 5 bases, and 16 bases had no gene match. CDR1 and CDR2 from the germline V gene are SGHTA and FQGNSA. This CDR3 has 19 amino acids. CDR3 sequence: CASSTRGQGAGLGTYEQYF. The CDR3, as DNA: TGTGCCAGCAGCACCCGGGGACAGGGGGCAGGACTAGGGACCTACGAGCAGTACTTC.

This clonotype was seen many times. This sequence joins TRBV29-1 and TRBJ2-7; no clear D gene. The CDR3 is made up of 13 amino acids. CDR1 is SQVTM, CDR2 ANQGSEA, per germline. V gave up 2 bases and J gave up 5 bases, with 13 bases separating them. The DNA for the CDR3 is TGCAGCGTTGAAACCCCAAATCGGAACGAGCAGTACTTC. It encodes CSVETPNRNEQYF.

This clonotype has a count of ten or more. The rearrangement uses TRBV14 and TRBJ2-5, with a weak D call TRBD1 (5 bases). Trimming shortened V by 2 bases and J by 5 bases, and 9 bases separated the two germline ends. Germline V CDR1 and CDR2: SGHDN, FVKESK. CDR3 length: 13 residues. In DNA, the CDR3 is TGTGCCAGCAGCCAATGGGGCTCGGAGACCCAGTACTTC. Residues: CASSQWGSETQYF.

The chain is built from TRBV21-1 and TRBJ1-5; TRBD1 was called by the table and not checked on the DNA. TRBV21-1 is an annotated pseudogene. The CDR3 is 17 residues long. The chain's CDR3 is CASSKWTGATRGQPQHF. Here the CDR3 DNA reads TGTGCCAGCAGCAAATGGACAGGGGCGACTAGAGGTCAGCCCCAGCATTTT.

The gene calls are TRBV19 and TRBJ2-7; 7 bases fit TRBD1. V trimming: 4 bases; J trimming: 5 bases; junction bases outside the gene matches: 5. Germline CDR1 reads LNHDA; CDR2 reads SQIVND (reference sequence). The CDR3 contains 13 residues. The CDR3 loop is CASSRDRVDEQYF. The CDR3 DNA reads TGTGCCAGTAGTAGAGACAGGGTGGACGAGCAGTACTTC.

This clonotype was picked up a small number of times. One end of the junction does not line up with germline, which may come from a read error. The chain recombines TRBV9 with TRBJ2-3, with 8 bases matching TRBD1. CDR1 is SGDLS, CDR2 YYNGEE, per germline. This CDR3 region has 14 residues. The CDR3 spells CASGVAGGMDTQYF. The CDR3 bases are TGTGCCAGCGGCGTGGCAGGGGGCATGGATACGCAGTATTTT.

This clonotype was seen many times. The rearrangement uses TRBV28 and TRBJ2-2, with D maybe TRBD1 (6 bases). The germline gives CDR1 MDHEN, CDR2 SYDVKM. This CDR3 region has 15 residues. V gave up 2 bases and J gave up 1 base, with 8 bases separating them. As DNA, the CDR3 is TGTGCCAGCAGTTTACGGACAGAGAACACCGGGGAGCTGTTTTTT. This codes for CASSLRTENTGELFF.